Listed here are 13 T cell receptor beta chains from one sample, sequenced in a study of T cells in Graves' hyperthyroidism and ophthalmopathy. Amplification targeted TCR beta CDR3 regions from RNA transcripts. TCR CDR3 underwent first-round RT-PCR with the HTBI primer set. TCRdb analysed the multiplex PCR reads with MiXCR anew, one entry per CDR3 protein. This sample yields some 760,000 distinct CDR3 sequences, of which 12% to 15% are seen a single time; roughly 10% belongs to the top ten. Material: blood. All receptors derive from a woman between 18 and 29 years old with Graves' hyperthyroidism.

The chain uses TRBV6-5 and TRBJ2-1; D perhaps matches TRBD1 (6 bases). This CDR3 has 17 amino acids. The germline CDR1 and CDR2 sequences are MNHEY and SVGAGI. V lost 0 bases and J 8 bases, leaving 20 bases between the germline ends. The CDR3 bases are TGTGCCAGCAGTTACTCGGACAGTGGCGGCGGGCATGATGAGCAGTTCTTC. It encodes CASSYSDSGGGHDEQFF.

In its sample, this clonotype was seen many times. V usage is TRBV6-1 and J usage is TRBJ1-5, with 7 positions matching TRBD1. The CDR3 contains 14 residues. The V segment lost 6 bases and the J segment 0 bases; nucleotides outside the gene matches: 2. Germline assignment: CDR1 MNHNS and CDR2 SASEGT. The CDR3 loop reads CASRQGDSNQPQHF. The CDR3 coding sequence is TGTGCCAGCAGGCAGGGGGATAGCAATCAGCCCCAGCATTTT.

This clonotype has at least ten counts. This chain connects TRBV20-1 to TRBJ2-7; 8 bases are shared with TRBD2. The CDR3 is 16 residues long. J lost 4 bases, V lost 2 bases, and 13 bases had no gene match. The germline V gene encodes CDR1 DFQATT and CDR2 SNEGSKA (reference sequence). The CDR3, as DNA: TGCAGTGCTAGACCGCTCCAGCGGGAGATGGAGTACGAGCAGTACTTC. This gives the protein CSARPLQREMEYEQYF.

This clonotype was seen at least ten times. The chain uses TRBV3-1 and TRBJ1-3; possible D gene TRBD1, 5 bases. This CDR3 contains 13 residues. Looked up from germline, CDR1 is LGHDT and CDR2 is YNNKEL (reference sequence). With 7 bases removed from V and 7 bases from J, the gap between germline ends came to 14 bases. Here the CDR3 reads CASTVGHPNTIYF. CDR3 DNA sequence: TGTGCCAGCACAGTGGGGCATCCGAACACCATATATTTT.

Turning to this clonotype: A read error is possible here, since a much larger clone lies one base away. CDR3 nucleotides: TGTACCAGTACCCTCGGACAGGGGCAAACTGAAGCTTTCTTT. Translation: CTSTLGQGQTEAFF. The rearrangement links TRBV3-1 to TRBJ1-1, with 9 bases fitting TRBD1. The CDR3 contains 14 residues. Germline lookup yields CDR1 LGHDT and CDR2 YNNKEL (reference sequence).

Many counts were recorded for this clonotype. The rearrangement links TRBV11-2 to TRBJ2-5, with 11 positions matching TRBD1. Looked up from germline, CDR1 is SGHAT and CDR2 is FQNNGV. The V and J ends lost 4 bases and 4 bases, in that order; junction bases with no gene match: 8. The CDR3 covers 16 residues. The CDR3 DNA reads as TGTGCCAGCAGCTCATCCGGGACAGGGGGAGGAGAGACCCAGTACTTC. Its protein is CASSSSGTGGGETQYF.

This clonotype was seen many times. The CDR3 is CASSQAEGDQPQHF. The DNA for the CDR3 is TGTGCCAGCAGCCAAGCGGAGGGGGATCAGCCCCAGCATTTT. The genes are TRBV3-1 and TRBJ1-5; D is possibly TRBD1 (6 bases). Germline-derived CDR1 and CDR2 are LGHDT and YNNKEL (reference sequence). CDR3 length: 14 residues. V was shortened by 1 base and J by 5 bases, with 9 bases between the two germline ends. The full variable domain, rest sourced from reference TRBV3-1 and TRBJ1-5, is DTAVSQTPKYLVTQMGNDKSIKCEQNLGHDTMYWYKQDSKKFLKIMFSYNNKELIINETVPNRFSPKSPDKAHLNLHINSLELGDSAVYFCASSQAEGDQPQHFGDGTRLSIL.

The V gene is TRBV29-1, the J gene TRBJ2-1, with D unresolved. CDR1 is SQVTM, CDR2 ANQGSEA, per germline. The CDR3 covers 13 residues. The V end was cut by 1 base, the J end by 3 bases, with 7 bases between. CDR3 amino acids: CSVEGSFYNEQFF. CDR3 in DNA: TGCAGCGTTGAAGGGAGCTTCTACAATGAGCAGTTCTTC.

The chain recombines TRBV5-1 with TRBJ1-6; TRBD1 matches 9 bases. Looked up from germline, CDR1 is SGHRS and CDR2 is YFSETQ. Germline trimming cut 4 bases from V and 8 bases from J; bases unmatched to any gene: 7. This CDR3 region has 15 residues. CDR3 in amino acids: CASSHGQGRDSPLHF. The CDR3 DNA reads TGCGCCAGCAGCCACGGACAGGGGCGAGATTCACCCCTCCACTTT.

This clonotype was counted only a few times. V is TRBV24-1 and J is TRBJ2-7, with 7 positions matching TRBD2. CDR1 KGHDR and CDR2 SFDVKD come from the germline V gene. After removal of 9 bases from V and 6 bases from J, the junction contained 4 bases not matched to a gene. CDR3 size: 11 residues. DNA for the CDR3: TGTGCCACCGGGGAGGGCATCGAGCAGTACTTC. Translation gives CATGEGIEQYF.

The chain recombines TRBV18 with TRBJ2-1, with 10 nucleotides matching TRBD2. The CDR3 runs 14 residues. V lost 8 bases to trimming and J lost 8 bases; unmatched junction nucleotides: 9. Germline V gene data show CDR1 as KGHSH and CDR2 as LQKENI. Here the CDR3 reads CASPSGRSWDEQFF. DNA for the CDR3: TGTGCCAGCCCTAGCGGGAGAAGTTGGGATGAGCAGTTCTTC.

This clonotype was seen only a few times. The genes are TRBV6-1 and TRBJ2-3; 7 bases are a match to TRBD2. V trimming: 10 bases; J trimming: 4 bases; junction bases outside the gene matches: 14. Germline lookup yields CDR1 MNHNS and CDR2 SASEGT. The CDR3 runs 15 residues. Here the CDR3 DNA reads TGTGCCACCCACGTGGGCGGGAGTGGAGCAGATACGCAGTATTTT. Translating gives CATHVGGSGADTQYF.

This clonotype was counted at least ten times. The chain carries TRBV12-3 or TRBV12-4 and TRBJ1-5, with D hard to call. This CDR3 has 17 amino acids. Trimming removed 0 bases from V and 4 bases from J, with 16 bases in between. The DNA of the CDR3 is TGTGCCAGCAGTTTAGCAAACAGAGGGAGAGGTAATCAGCCCCAGCATTTT. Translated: CASSLANRGRGNQPQHF.